The sequence of this T cell receptor beta chain was determined in a study of shared clonotypes between healthy human individuals. Study background: The donor pool was made up of two women and three men aged 18 to 49. Study-level results: Rarefaction showed that sequencing of sorted subsets was incomplete (despite large depth).

Here immunoSEQ multiplex PCR was the method, and the copy in TCRdb shows in-frame clones only, minus some. The sample has about 2 million clones, roughly 95% seen once. V gave up 6 bases and J gave up 14 bases; unmatched junction bases: 13. This CDR3 has 13 amino acids. Germline loops: CDR1 MNHNY, CDR2 SVGAGI (reference sequence). Terminally differentiated effector memory CD45RA+ cells were excluded from the naive CD8 cells, which were CD45RO-negative and positively selected for CCR7. Concerning this clone itself: Its antigen is unknown.

The sequence derives from a man younger than 35 in good health. The V and J genes are TRBV6-6 and TRBJ2-1; 7 nucleotides match TRBD2. Sequencing used naive CD8+ T cells sorted from blood. Here the CDR3 reads CASSPHRLAIEFF. Here the CDR3 DNA reads TGTGCCAGCAGCCCGCATAGACTAGCAATTGAGTTCTTC.